This T cell receptor (beta chain) was captured in a study of blood T cell repertoires in COVID-19. About the study: From the United States, Italy and Spain came samples of acute and convalescent COVID-19. T cells, B-cell-depleted T cells, or PBMCs supplied cDNA or gDNA.

This CDR3 has 16 residues. Looked up from germline, CDR1 is LNHDA and CDR2 is SQIVND (reference sequence). V was pared by 4 bases and J by 7 bases, with 12 bases of the junction left unmatched. Per the original methods: Estimates of nucleated cell counts were drawn from the amplification of reference gene primers. Here immunoSEQ multiplex PCR was the method, and the copy in TCRdb shows in-frame clones only, minus some. The DNA was the basis for D and trimming; V, J and clone size are from that table. The repertoire has roughly 100,000 clones, more than 80% of them found once; the top ten carry around 13%.

The clonotype comes from a human donor in a cohort sampled during active COVID-19. The sequencing sample was made of peripheral blood. This chain links TRBV19 with TRBJ2-1; 8 bases are shared with TRBD2. The CDR3, as DNA: TGTGCCAGTAGTACCCGCGGGGGCGGGGGGCCAAATGAGCAGTTCTTC. Protein product: CASSTRGGGGPNEQFF. Supplemented by reference TRBV19 and TRBJ2-1, the full variable domain reads DGGITQSPKYLFRKEGQNVTLSCEQNLNHDAMYWYRQDPGQGLRLIYYSQIVNDFQKGDIAEGYSVSREKKESFPLTVTSAQKNPTAFYLCASSTRGGGGPNEQFFGPGTRLTVL.